This T cell receptor (beta chain) was identified during a study of blood T cells in healthy people across ages. Study-wide results and limits: Estimated diversity, derived from one million T cells, was regarded as an underestimate. A strong correlation was seen between TCR beta diversity and naive T cell percentage.

Trimming stripped 0 bases from V and 10 bases from J, with 14 bases between. From germline, CDR1 is SGDLS and CDR2 YYNGEE. The CDR3 spans 15 residues. This clonotype showed up just a few times. Its antigen is unidentified. Each donor had 8.5 to 10 milliliters of peripheral blood drawn. Isolating PBMCs gave at least 7 million of these cells per sample. PCR was performed a second time for about 7 to 12 cycles using a sample-barcoded 5' primer and a J-beta primer mix. Via MiXCR, TCRdb re-called the 5' RACE reads, giving one row per CDR3 protein. Of roughly 1.9 million distinct CDR3 sequences listed, 30% to 40% were seen once; the top ten hold roughly 23%.

Material for sequencing was blood. The sequence was collected from a human donor in good health. This chain uses TRBV9 with TRBJ1-6; D uncertain. The DNA for the CDR3 is TGTGCCAGCAGCGTAGGAGGAGGGTCAAGCTCACCCCTCCACTTT. Translated, it gives CASSVGGGSSSPLHF.